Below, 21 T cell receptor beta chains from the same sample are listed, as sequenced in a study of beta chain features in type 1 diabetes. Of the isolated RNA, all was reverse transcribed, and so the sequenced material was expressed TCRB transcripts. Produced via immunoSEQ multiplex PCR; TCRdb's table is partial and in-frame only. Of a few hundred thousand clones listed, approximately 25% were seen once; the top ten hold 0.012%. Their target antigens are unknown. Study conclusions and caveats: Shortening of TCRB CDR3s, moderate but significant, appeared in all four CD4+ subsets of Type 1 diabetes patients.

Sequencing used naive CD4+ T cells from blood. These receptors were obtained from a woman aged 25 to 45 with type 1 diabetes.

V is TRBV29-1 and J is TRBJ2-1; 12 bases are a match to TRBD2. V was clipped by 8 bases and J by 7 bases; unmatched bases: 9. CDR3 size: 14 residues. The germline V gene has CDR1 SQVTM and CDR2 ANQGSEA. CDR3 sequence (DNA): TGCAGCCTTATTACCGGGACTAGCGGGAATGAGCAGTTCTTC. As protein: CSLITGTSGNEQFF.

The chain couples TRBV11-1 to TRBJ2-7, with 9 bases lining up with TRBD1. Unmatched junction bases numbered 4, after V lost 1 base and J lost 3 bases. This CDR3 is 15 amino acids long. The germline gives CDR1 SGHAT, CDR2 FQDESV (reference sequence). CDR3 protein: CASSLGQGDVYEQYF. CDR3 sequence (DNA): TGTGCCAGCAGCTTAGGACAGGGGGACGTCTACGAGCAGTACTTC.

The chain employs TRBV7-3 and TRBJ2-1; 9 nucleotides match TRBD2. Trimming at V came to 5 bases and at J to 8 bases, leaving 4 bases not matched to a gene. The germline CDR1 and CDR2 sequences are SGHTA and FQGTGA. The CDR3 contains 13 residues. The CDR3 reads CASSPASGDEQFF. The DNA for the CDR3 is TGTGCCAGCAGCCCCGCTAGCGGGGATGAGCAGTTCTTC.

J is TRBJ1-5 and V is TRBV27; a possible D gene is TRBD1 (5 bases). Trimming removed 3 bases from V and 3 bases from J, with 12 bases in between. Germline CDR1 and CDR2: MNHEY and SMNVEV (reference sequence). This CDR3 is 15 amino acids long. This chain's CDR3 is CASSLGQGYNQPQHF. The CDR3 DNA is TGTGCCAGCAGTTTGGGGCAGGGATACAATCAGCCCCAGCATTTT.

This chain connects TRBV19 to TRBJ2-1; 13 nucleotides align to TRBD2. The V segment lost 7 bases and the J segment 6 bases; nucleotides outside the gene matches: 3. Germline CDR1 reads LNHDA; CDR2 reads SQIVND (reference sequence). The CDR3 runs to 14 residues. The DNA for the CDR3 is TGTGCCAGTATTACTAGCGGGAGGGGCAATGAGCAGTTCTTC. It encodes CASITSGRGNEQFF.

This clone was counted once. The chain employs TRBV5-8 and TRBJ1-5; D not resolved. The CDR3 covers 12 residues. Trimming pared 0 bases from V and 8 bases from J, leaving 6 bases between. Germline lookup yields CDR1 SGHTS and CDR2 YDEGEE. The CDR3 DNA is TGTGCCAGCAGCTTGGCCTCGGAGCCCCAGCATTTT. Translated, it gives CASSLASEPQHF. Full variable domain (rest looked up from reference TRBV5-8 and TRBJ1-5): EAGVTQSPTHLIKTRGQQATLRCSPISGHTSVYWYQQALGLGLQFLLWYDEGEERNRGNFPPRFSGRQFPNYSSELNVNALELEDSALYLCASSLASEPQHFGDGTRLSIL.

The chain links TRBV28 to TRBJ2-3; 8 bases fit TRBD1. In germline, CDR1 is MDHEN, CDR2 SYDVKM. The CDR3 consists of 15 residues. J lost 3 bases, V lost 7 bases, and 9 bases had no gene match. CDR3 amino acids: CASIVGQGATDTQYF. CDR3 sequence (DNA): TGTGCCAGCATTGTTGGACAGGGTGCGACAGATACGCAGTATTTT.

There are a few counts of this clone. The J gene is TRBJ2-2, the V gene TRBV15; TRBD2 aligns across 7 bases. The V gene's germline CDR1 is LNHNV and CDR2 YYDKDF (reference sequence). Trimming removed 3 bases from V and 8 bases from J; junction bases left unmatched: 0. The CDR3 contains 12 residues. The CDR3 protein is CATSRREGELFF. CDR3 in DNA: TGTGCCACCAGCAGGCGGGAGGGGGAGCTGTTTTTT.

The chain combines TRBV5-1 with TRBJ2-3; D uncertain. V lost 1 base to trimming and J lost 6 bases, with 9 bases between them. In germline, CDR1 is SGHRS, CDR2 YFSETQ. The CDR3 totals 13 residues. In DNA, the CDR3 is TGCGCCAGCAGCTTGCTGCTGCGGGATACGCAGTATTTT. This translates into CASSLLLRDTQYF.

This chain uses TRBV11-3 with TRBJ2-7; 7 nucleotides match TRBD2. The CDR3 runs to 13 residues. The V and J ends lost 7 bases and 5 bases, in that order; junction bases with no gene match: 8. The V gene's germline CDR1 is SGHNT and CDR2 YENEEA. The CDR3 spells CASKRGREHEQYF. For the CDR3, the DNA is TGTGCCAGCAAGCGGGGCAGGGAACACGAGCAGTACTTC.

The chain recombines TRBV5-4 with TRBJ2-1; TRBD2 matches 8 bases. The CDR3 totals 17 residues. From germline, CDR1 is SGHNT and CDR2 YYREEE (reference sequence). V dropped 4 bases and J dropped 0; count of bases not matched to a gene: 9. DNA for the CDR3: TGTGCCAGCAGCGGAGGAGCGGGAGTTAGCTCCTACAATGAGCAGTTCTTC. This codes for CASSGGAGVSSYNEQFF.

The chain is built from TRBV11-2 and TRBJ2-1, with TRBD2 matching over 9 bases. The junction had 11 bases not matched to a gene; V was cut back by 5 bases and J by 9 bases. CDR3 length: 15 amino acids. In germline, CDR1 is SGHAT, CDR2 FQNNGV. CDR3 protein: CASSTVAGEWGEQFF. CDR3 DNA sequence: TGTGCCAGCAGCACAGTAGCGGGAGAGTGGGGTGAGCAGTTCTTC.

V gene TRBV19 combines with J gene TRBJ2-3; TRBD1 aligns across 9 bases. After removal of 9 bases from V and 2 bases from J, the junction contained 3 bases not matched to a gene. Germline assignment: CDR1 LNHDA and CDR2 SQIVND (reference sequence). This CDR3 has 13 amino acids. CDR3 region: CASRDRVTDTQYF. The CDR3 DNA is TGTGCCAGCCGGGACAGGGTCACAGATACGCAGTATTTT.

CDR3: CASSEEEGLEAFF. DNA of the CDR3: TGTGCCAGCAGTGAAGAAGAGGGTCTTGAAGCTTTCTTT. The J gene is TRBJ1-1, the V gene TRBV6-1; D unclear. V lost 1 base and J lost 7, with 10 bases in between. This CDR3 region has 13 residues. Looked up from germline, CDR1 is MNHNS and CDR2 is SASEGT.

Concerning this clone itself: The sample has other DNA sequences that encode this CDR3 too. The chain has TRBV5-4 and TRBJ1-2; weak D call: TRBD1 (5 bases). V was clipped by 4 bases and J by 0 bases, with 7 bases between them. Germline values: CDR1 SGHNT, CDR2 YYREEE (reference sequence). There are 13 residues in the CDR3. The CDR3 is CASSLTANYGYTF. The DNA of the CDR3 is TGTGCCAGCAGCCTGACAGCTAACTATGGCTACACCTTC.

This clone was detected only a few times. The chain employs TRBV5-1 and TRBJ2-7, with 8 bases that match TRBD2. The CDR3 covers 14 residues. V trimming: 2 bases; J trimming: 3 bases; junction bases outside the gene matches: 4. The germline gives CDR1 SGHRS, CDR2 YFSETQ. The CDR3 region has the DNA TGCGCCAGCAGCTTTCAAAGCGGGAGCTACGAGCAGTACTTC. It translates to CASSFQSGSYEQYF.

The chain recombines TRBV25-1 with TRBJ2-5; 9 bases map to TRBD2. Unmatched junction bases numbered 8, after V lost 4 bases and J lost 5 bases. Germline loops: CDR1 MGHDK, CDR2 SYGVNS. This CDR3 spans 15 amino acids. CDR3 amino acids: CASSVGGRAGETQYF. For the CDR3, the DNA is TGTGCCAGCAGTGTCGGCGGGAGGGCCGGGGAGACCCAGTACTTC.

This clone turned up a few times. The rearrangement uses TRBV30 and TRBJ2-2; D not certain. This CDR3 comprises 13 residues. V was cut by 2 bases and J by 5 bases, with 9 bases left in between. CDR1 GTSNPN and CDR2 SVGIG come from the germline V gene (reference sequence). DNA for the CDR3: TGTGCCTGGAGTAAAGTGCGGACCGGGGAGCTGTTTTTT. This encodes CAWSKVRTGELFF.

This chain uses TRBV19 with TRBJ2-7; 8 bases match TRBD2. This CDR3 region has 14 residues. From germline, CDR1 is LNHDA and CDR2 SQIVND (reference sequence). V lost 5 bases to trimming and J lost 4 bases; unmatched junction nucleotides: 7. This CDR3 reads CASSAGLVEYEQYF. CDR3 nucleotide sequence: TGTGCCAGTAGTGCGGGACTAGTGGAATACGAGCAGTACTTC.

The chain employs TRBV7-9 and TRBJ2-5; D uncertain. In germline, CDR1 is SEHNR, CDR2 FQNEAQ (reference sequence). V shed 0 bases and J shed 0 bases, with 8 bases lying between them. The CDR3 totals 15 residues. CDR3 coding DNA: TGTGCCAGCAGCTTAGCGCTATGGTACCAAGAGACCCAGTACTTC. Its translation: CASSLALWYQETQYF.

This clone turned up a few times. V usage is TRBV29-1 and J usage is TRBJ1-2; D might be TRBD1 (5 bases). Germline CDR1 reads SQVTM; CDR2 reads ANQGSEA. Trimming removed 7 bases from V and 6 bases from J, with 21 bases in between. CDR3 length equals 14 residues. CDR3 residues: CSANPTGQGDGYTF. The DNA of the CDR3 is TGCAGCGCCAACCCCACAGGCCAGGGCGATGGCTACACCTTC.